What follows are 12 T cell receptor beta chains derived from one specimen sequenced in a study of blood T cell repertoires in COVID-19 (dated by TCRdb to 2019 to 2021). Libraries came from the immunoSEQ multiplex PCR assay. TCRdb limited this immuneACCESS table to in-frame rearrangements with V and J called. A share of clones is missing; checked studies link under half to unresolved V genes, and the rest is unexplained. The sample data list about 50,000 clones, and more than 80% of these were observed just once. Clones ranked in the top ten supply 16% of the sample. Material for sequencing was peripheral blood. These receptors all come from a man between 40 and 49 years old with acute or convalescent COVID-19.

This chain joins TRBV9 and TRBJ2-5, with 10 bases lining up with TRBD1. CDR1 and CDR2 from the germline V gene are SGDLS and YYNGEE. J was trimmed by 5 bases and V by 3 bases; bases with no gene match: 10. The CDR3 has 16 amino acids. The CDR3 here is CASSAVGTGVGETQYF. The CDR3 DNA follows: TGTGCCAGCAGCGCGGTCGGGACAGGGGTTGGGGAGACCCAGTACTTC. Drawing the rest from reference TRBV9 and TRBJ2-5, the complete variable domain is DSGVTQTPKHLITATGQRVTLRCSPRSGDLSVYWYQQSLDQGLQFLIQYYNGEERAKGNILERFSAQQFPDLHSELNLSSLELGDSALYFCASSAVGTGVGETQYFGPGTRLLVL.

The chain carries TRBV5-8 and TRBJ2-7; 10 bases align to TRBD1. Germline V gene lookup returns CDR1 SGHTS and CDR2 YDEGEE. The CDR3 length is 13 residues. V was pared by 4 bases and J by 3 bases, with 1 base of the junction left unmatched. CDR3 protein: CASSRDRGYEQYF. CDR3 nucleotide sequence: TGTGCCAGCAGCCGGGACAGGGGCTACGAGCAGTACTTC. Based on the CDR3 plus reference TRBV5-8 and TRBJ2-7, the full variable domain is EAGVTQSPTHLIKTRGQQATLRCSPISGHTSVYWYQQALGLGLQFLLWYDEGEERNRGNFPPRFSGRQFPNYSSELNVNALELEDSALYLCASSRDRGYEQYFGPGTRLTVT.

The rearrangement links TRBV30 to TRBJ1-2; 7 bases are a match to TRBD1. J was trimmed by 8 bases and V by 5 bases; bases with no gene match: 8. The CDR3 sequence is 12 residues long. CDR1 GTSNPN and CDR2 SVGIG come from the germline V gene (reference sequence). The CDR3 region has the DNA TGTGCCTGGGACAGGGATTTGAGCGGCTACACCTTC. This gives the protein CAWDRDLSGYTF.

This clone is categorized as medium-sized. The genes are TRBV18 and TRBJ1-1; D not certain. V was shortened by 2 bases and J by 7 bases, with 8 bases between the two germline ends. CDR1 KGHSH and CDR2 LQKENI come from the germline V gene. This CDR3 region has 12 residues. The CDR3 protein is CASSPSRDEAFF. CDR3 coding DNA: TGTGCCAGCTCACCAAGCCGGGATGAAGCTTTCTTT.

In this sample, this clone turned up a few times. The chain carries TRBV7-6 and TRBJ2-7; 10 nucleotides align to TRBD2. V dropped 3 bases and J dropped 5; count of bases not matched to a gene: 4. The germline V gene has CDR1 SGHVS and CDR2 FNYEAQ. The CDR3 is made up of 14 amino acids. For the CDR3, the DNA is TGTGCCAGCAGCTTGGCTAGCGGGAGCGACGAGCAGTACTTC. This sequence encodes CASSLASGSDEQYF.

This clone was detected only once. The chain employs TRBV10-2 and TRBJ2-1; 9 positions match TRBD1. The V and J ends lost 7 bases and 3 bases, in that order; junction bases with no gene match: 7. Per germline, CDR1 WSHSY and CDR2 SAAADI. There are 15 residues in the CDR3. The CDR3 loop is CASTIWTGDYNEQFF. CDR3 sequence (DNA): TGCGCCAGCACTATTTGGACAGGGGACTACAATGAGCAGTTCTTC.

This chain links TRBV5-1 with TRBJ2-2; D is unclear. Looked up from germline, CDR1 is SGHRS and CDR2 is YFSETQ. The CDR3 is made up of 14 amino acids. V was cut by 1 base and J by 0 bases, with 4 bases left in between. The CDR3 protein is CASSLNSNTGELFF. The CDR3 coding sequence is TGCGCCAGCAGCTTGAACTCGAACACCGGGGAGCTGTTTTTT.

The V gene is TRBV5-1, the J gene TRBJ1-3; D is unresolved. V was cut by 0 bases and J by 7 bases, with 17 bases left in between. Germline CDR1 reads SGHRS; CDR2 reads YFSETQ. There are 16 residues in the CDR3. CDR3 DNA sequence: TGCGCCAGCAGCTTGGGCGGCCCCTCTGGTCGGAACACCATATATTTT. It specifies CASSLGGPSGRNTIYF.

This chain links TRBV7-9 with TRBJ1-4; 8 positions match TRBD1. Germline values: CDR1 SEHNR, CDR2 FQNEAQ (reference sequence). The CDR3 is 15 amino acids. J gave up 4 bases and V 2 bases, and 3 bases lay outside the gene matches. In nucleotides, the CDR3 is TGTGCCAGCAGCTTACCAGGGGGCCTTAATGAAAAACTGTTTTTT. This sequence encodes CASSLPGGLNEKLFF.

This rearrangement joins TRBV5-4 to TRBJ2-1, with TRBD1 matching 10 bases. J was trimmed by 6 bases and V by 0 bases; bases with no gene match: 6. The CDR3 has 16 amino acids. Germline assignment: CDR1 SGHNT and CDR2 YYREEE (reference sequence). The CDR3, as DNA: TGTGCCAGCAGCTTGGGTCCGGGACAGGGGTCCAATGAGCAGTTCTTC. Translated, it gives CASSLGPGQGSNEQFF.

This chain connects TRBV19 to TRBJ2-1, with D possibly being TRBD1 (6 bases). The V and J ends lost 3 bases and 6 bases respectively, with 15 bases between them. CDR3 length equals 15 residues. Germline CDR1 is LNHDA and CDR2 is SQIVND (reference sequence). The CDR3 sequence: CASSMGARAPNEQFF. The CDR3 DNA is TGTGCCAGTAGTATGGGGGCCCGGGCTCCCAATGAGCAGTTCTTC.

The chain joins TRBV7-6 to TRBJ2-3, with a tentative D call TRBD2 (6 bases). The CDR3 runs to 17 residues. Trimming removed 6 bases at V and 1 base at J, with 20 bases between. CDR1 is SGHVS, CDR2 FNYEAQ, per germline. For the CDR3, the DNA is TGTGCCAGCAGTCCCAGCGGCGGGACGCTCGGCACAGATACGCAGTATTTT. Translating it yields CASSPSGGTLGTDTQYF.